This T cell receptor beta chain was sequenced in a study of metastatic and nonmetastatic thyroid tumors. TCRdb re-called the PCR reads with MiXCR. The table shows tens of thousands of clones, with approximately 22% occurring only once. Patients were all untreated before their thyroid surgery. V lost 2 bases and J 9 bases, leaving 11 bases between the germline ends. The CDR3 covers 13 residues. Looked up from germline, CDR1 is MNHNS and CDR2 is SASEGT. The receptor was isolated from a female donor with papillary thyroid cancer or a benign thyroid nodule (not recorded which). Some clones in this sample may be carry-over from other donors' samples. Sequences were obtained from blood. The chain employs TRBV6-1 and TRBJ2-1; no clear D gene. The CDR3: CASSEMGSGEQFF. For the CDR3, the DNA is TGTGCCAGCAGTGAAATGGGGTCGGGTGAGCAGTTCTTC.